The present T cell receptor beta chain was sequenced within a study of OX40 agonist ivuxolimab in advanced cancers. Turning to the study itself: Partial responses occurred in three patients (one hepatocellular carcinoma, two cutaneous melanoma).

About this clone: The antigen remains undetermined.

General study points: Part of the nonresponder group also had normalized T-cell clonal expansion that was low.

Data came from immunoSEQ multiplex PCR; TCRdb stores just in-frame clones and leaves some out. The table lists tens of thousands of clones, around 86% of them singletons. CDR1 PRHDT and CDR2 FYEKMQ come from the germline V gene (reference sequence). The CDR3 is 14 amino acids. Trimming took 3 bases from V and 0 from J, leaving 8 bases between them. This sequence originates from an adult with an advanced solid tumor such as melanoma, head and neck, liver or kidney cancer. Sample: CD4+ or CD8+ T cells sorted from blood, taken in a trial of the OX40 agonist ivuxolimab. The V call is TRBV13, the J call TRBJ1-2, with D maybe TRBD1 (5 bases). The CDR3 sequence is CASSLGGANYGYTF. The CDR3 DNA reads TGTGCCAGCAGCTTGGGGGGAGCTAACTATGGCTACACCTTC.